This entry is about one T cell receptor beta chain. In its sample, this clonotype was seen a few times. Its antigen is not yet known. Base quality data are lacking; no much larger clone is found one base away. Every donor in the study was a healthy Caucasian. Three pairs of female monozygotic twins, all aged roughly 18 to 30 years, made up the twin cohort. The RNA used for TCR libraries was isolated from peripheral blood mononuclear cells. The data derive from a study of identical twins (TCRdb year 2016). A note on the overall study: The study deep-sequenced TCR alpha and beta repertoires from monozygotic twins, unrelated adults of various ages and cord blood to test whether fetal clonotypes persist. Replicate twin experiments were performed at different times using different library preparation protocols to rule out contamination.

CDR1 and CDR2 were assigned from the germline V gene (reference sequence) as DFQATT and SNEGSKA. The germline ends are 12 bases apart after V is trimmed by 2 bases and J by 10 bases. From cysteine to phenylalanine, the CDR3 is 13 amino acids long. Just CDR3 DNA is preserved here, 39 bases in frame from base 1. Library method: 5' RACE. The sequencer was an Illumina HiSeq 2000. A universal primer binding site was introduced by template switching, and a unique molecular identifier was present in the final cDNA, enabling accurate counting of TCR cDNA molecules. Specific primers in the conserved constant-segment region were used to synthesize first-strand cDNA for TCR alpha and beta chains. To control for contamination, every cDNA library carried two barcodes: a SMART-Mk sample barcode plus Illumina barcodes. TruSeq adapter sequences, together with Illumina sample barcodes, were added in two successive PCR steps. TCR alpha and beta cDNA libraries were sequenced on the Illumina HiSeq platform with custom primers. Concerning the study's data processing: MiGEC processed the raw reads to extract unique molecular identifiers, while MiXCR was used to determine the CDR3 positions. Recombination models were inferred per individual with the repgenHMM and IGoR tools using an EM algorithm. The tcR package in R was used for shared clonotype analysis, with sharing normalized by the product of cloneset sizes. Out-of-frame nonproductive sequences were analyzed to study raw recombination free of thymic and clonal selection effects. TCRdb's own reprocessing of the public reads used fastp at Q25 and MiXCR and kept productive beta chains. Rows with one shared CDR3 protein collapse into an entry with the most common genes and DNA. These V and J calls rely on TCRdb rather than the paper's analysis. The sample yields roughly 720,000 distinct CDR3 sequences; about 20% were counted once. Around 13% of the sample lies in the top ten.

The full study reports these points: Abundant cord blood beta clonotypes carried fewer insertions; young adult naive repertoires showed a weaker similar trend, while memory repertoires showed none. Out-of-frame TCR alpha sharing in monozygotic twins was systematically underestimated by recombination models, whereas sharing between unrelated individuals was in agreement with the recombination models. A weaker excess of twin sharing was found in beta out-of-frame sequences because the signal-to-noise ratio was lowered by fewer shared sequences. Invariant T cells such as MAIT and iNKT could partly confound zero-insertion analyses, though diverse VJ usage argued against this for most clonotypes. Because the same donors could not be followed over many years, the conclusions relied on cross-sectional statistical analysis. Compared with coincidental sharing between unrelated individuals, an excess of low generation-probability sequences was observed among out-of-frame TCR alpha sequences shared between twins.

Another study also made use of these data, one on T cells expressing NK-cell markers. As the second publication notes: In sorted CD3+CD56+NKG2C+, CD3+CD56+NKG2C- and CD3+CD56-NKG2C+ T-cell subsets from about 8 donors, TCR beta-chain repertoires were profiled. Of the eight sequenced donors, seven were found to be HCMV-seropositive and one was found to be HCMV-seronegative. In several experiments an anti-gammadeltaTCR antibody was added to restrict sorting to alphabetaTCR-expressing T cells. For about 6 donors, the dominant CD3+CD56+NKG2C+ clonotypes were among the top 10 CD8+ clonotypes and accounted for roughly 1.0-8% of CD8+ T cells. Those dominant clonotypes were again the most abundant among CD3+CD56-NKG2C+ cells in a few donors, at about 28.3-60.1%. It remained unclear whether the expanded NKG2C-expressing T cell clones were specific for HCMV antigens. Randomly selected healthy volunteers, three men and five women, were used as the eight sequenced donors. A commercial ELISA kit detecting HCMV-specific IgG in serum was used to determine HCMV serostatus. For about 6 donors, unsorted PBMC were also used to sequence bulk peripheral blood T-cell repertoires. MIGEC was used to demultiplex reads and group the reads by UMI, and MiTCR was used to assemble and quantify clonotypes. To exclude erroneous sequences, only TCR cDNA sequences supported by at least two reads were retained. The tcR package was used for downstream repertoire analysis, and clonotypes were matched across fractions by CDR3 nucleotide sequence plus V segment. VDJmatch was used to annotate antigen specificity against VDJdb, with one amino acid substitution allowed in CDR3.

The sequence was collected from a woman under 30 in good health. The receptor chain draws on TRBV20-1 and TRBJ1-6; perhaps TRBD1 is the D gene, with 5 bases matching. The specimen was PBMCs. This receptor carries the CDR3 CSARSGNGSPLHF. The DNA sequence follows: TGCAGTGCTAGATCAGGGAACGGGTCACCCCTCCACTTT.